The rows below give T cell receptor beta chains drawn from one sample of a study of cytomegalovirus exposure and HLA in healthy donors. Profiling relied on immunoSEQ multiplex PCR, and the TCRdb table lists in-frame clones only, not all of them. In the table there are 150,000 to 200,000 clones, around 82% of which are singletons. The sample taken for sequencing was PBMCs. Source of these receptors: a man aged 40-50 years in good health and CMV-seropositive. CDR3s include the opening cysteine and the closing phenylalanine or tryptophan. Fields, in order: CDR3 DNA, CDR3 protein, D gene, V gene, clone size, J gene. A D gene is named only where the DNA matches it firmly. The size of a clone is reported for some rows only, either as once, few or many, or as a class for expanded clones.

CDR3nt: TGTGCCAGCAGCGAGAGACAGGGGAATGGGGCCAACGTCCTGACTTTC; CDR3aa: CASSERQGNGANVLTF; d_gene: TRBD1; v_gene: TRBV11-2; abundance: .; j_gene: TRBJ2-6
CDR3nt: TGTGCCAGCAGTTACTCCCAGAACACTGAAGCTTTCTTT; CDR3aa: CASSYSQNTEAFF; d_gene: .; v_gene: TRBV6-5; abundance: .; j_gene: TRBJ1-1
CDR3nt: TGTGCCAGCAGAAGGGACAGGGCGGGCACTGAAGCTTTCTTT; CDR3aa: CASRRDRAGTEAFF; d_gene: TRBD1; v_gene: TRBV2; abundance: .; j_gene: TRBJ1-1
CDR3nt: TGTGCCAGCAGTTCGGGGACAGGGGGCAAGGGCGGGGAGCTGTTTTTT; CDR3aa: CASSSGTGGKGGELFF; d_gene: TRBD1; v_gene: TRBV27; abundance: .; j_gene: TRBJ2-2
CDR3nt: TGTGCCAGCAGTGAATCGGGGGGTAACTATGGCTACACCTTC; CDR3aa: CASSESGGNYGYTF; d_gene: .; v_gene: TRBV2; abundance: once; j_gene: TRBJ1-2
CDR3nt: TGCAGCGTTGAAAATCAAGACACCGATGCCTACGAGCAGTACTTC; CDR3aa: CSVENQDTDAYEQYF; d_gene: .; v_gene: TRBV29-1; abundance: .; j_gene: TRBJ2-7
CDR3nt: TGTGCCAGCTCACCACCAACTGGGAGCTCCTATAATTCACCCCTCCACTTT; CDR3aa: CASSPPTGSSYNSPLHF; d_gene: .; v_gene: TRBV18; abundance: .; j_gene: TRBJ1-6
CDR3nt: TGTGCCAGCAGTTTAGGGCAGGGTCTTCAGCCCCAGCATTTT; CDR3aa: CASSLGQGLQPQHF; d_gene: .; v_gene: TRBV27; abundance: .; j_gene: TRBJ1-5
CDR3nt: TGTGCCTGGAGTGTAGGGGAGGGCTACGAGCAGTACTTC; CDR3aa: CAWSVGEGYEQYF; d_gene: TRBD2; v_gene: TRBV30; abundance: .; j_gene: TRBJ2-7
CDR3nt: TGCGCCAGCAGCTTGGCGAGCGGTGAGGAGACCCAGTACTTC; CDR3aa: CASSLASGEETQYF; d_gene: .; v_gene: TRBV5-1; abundance: .; j_gene: TRBJ2-5
CDR3nt: TGCGCCAGCAGCCGAGGAGGGGTCGAAGCTTTCTTT; CDR3aa: CASSRGGVEAFF; d_gene: .; v_gene: TRBV4-3; abundance: .; j_gene: TRBJ1-1
CDR3nt: TGTGCCAGTAGTATATCCAGTGGTCCCTACGAGCAGTACTTC; CDR3aa: CASSISSGPYEQYF; d_gene: .; v_gene: TRBV19; abundance: .; j_gene: TRBJ2-7
CDR3nt: TGTGCCAGTGCACAGGGTTCTAATGAAAAACTGTTTTTT; CDR3aa: CASAQGSNEKLFF; d_gene: .; v_gene: TRBV19; abundance: .; j_gene: TRBJ1-4
CDR3nt: TGCGCCAGCAGTTTAGTTAGCAGTGACAATGAGCAGTTCTTC; CDR3aa: CASSLVSSDNEQFF; d_gene: .; v_gene: TRBV5-1; abundance: .; j_gene: TRBJ2-1
CDR3nt: TGCAGCGTTGTGGACAGCACCTTCTACGAGCAGTACTTC; CDR3aa: CSVVDSTFYEQYF; d_gene: .; v_gene: TRBV29-1; abundance: .; j_gene: TRBJ2-7
CDR3nt: TGTGCCTGGAGTTACAGGGGGGGAACTGAAGCTTTCTTT; CDR3aa: CAWSYRGGTEAFF; d_gene: TRBD1; v_gene: TRBV30; abundance: .; j_gene: TRBJ1-1
CDR3nt: TGTGCCAGCAGCGCGGACAAAAACTATGGCTACACCTTC; CDR3aa: CASSADKNYGYTF; d_gene: .; v_gene: TRBV7-9; abundance: .; j_gene: TRBJ1-2
CDR3nt: TGTGCCAGCAGTTTGGTGACGGGACAGACATACTACAATGAGCAGTTCTTC; CDR3aa: CASSLVTGQTYYNEQFF; d_gene: TRBD1; v_gene: TRBV28; abundance: .; j_gene: TRBJ2-1
CDR3nt: TGTGCCAGCAGTTCTATTCAAGACAGGGCAAATCAGCCCCAGCATTTT; CDR3aa: CASSSIQDRANQPQHF; d_gene: TRBD1; v_gene: TRBV28; abundance: .; j_gene: TRBJ1-5
CDR3nt: TGTGCCAGCAGTACGCCGGGGACAGGGGGAACTGAAGCTTTCTTT; CDR3aa: CASSTPGTGGTEAFF; d_gene: TRBD1; v_gene: TRBV6-5; abundance: .; j_gene: TRBJ1-1
CDR3nt: TGTGCCAGCGGTTTGGGGCTGAACACTGAAGCTTTCTTT; CDR3aa: CASGLGLNTEAFF; d_gene: .; v_gene: TRBV6-5; abundance: .; j_gene: TRBJ1-1
CDR3nt: TGCAGCGCCCCAGGGGTTCAAGAGACCCAGTACTTC; CDR3aa: CSAPGVQETQYF; d_gene: .; v_gene: TRBV29-1; abundance: .; j_gene: TRBJ2-5
CDR3nt: TGTGCTTCCGGGACAGGGGCCACCTACGAGCAGTACTTC; CDR3aa: CASGTGATYEQYF; d_gene: TRBD1; v_gene: TRBV9; abundance: .; j_gene: TRBJ2-7
CDR3nt: TGCGCCAGCACCGCGCTAGCAGCTCAAGGCGAGCAGTACTTC; CDR3aa: CASTALAAQGEQYF; d_gene: .; v_gene: TRBV5-1; abundance: .; j_gene: TRBJ2-7
CDR3nt: TGTGCCAGCAGTGAGCGACTAGTGGGGGATACGCAGTATTTT; CDR3aa: CASSERLVGDTQYF; d_gene: .; v_gene: TRBV2; abundance: .; j_gene: TRBJ2-3
CDR3nt: TGTGCCAGCAGCAAAAGTTCTCGACAGGGTTTTTCCTACGAGCAGTACTTC; CDR3aa: CASSKSSRQGFSYEQYF; d_gene: TRBD1; v_gene: TRBV27; abundance: once; j_gene: TRBJ2-7
CDR3nt: TGTGCCAGCGGGTTCAGAGACAGGGTTTTCTACACCTTC; CDR3aa: CASGFRDRVFYTF; d_gene: TRBD1; v_gene: TRBV27; abundance: .; j_gene: TRBJ1-2
CDR3nt: TGTGCCAGCTCCCCTCTTGCGGTACGTAGCACAGATACGCAGTATTTT; CDR3aa: CASSPLAVRSTDTQYF; d_gene: .; v_gene: TRBV18; abundance: .; j_gene: TRBJ2-3
CDR3nt: TGTGCCAGTAGTATGGGACTAGGGGGTGAGCAGTTCTTC; CDR3aa: CASSMGLGGEQFF; d_gene: TRBD2; v_gene: TRBV19; abundance: .; j_gene: TRBJ2-1
CDR3nt: TGTGCCAGCAGCTTAGAAGGTTCGTACAGACCCTACGAGCAGTACTTC; CDR3aa: CASSLEGSYRPYEQYF; d_gene: .; v_gene: TRBV11-2; abundance: few; j_gene: TRBJ2-7
CDR3nt: TGTGCCAGCTCTTCCGACAGTTTTGCCTACGAGCAGTACTTC; CDR3aa: CASSSDSFAYEQYF; d_gene: .; v_gene: TRBV7-8; abundance: .; j_gene: TRBJ2-7
CDR3nt: TGCAGCTCCTCGGACAGCCACGATCATGGCTACACCTTC; CDR3aa: CSSSDSHDHGYTF; d_gene: .; v_gene: TRBV29-1; abundance: .; j_gene: TRBJ1-2
CDR3nt: TGTGCCATCCTGGCCCGGCTAGCGGGCACAGATACGCAGTATTTT; CDR3aa: CAILARLAGTDTQYF; d_gene: TRBD2; v_gene: TRBV28; abundance: .; j_gene: TRBJ2-3
CDR3nt: TGTGCCAGCAGCTCAACCGGGACAGGGCTTGGCGAGCAGTACTTC; CDR3aa: CASSSTGTGLGEQYF; d_gene: TRBD1; v_gene: TRBV5-4; abundance: .; j_gene: TRBJ2-7
CDR3nt: TGTGCCAGTCGGACAGAGAGGGACACTGAAGCTTTCTTT; CDR3aa: CASRTERDTEAFF; d_gene: .; v_gene: TRBV6-1; abundance: .; j_gene: TRBJ1-1
CDR3nt: TGCAGCGGACGACAGGTCAACACCGGGGAGCTGTTTTTT; CDR3aa: CSGRQVNTGELFF; d_gene: .; v_gene: TRBV29-1; abundance: once; j_gene: TRBJ2-2
CDR3nt: TGTGCCAGTAGTATAGCGGGTGACGCTGGAAACACCATATATTTT; CDR3aa: CASSIAGDAGNTIYF; d_gene: .; v_gene: TRBV19; abundance: .; j_gene: TRBJ1-3
CDR3nt: TGTGCCAGCGGGTTGCGAGGGGGACGTCAGCCCCAGCATTTT; CDR3aa: CASGLRGGRQPQHF; d_gene: .; v_gene: TRBV28; abundance: once; j_gene: TRBJ1-5
CDR3nt: TGTGCCAGTAGTTTTAGAGGGACCTACAATGAGCAGTTCTTC; CDR3aa: CASSFRGTYNEQFF; d_gene: .; v_gene: TRBV19; abundance: once; j_gene: TRBJ2-1
CDR3nt: TGTGCCAGCAGGGCTTCTTTTAGCGGACGCCTCTACGAGCAGTACTTC; CDR3aa: CASRASFSGRLYEQYF; d_gene: .; v_gene: TRBV27; abundance: once; j_gene: TRBJ2-7
CDR3nt: TGTGCCTGGAGCCCTGAGGGGACAGGTAGCAATCAGCCCCAGCATTTT; CDR3aa: CAWSPEGTGSNQPQHF; d_gene: TRBD1; v_gene: TRBV30; abundance: .; j_gene: TRBJ1-5
CDR3nt: TGCAGCGTCGCGGGGAGTTTTCGCGGTGACGATGAAAAACTGTTTTTT; CDR3aa: CSVAGSFRGDDEKLFF; d_gene: .; v_gene: TRBV29-1; abundance: .; j_gene: TRBJ1-4
CDR3nt: TGTGCCAGCAGCTCTGACAGGGGAGGCGAGCAGTACTTC; CDR3aa: CASSSDRGGEQYF; d_gene: TRBD1; v_gene: TRBV11-2; abundance: .; j_gene: TRBJ2-7
CDR3nt: TGTGCCAGTAGTATTACGCCCACAGCGGGAGTGCAGTTCTTC; CDR3aa: CASSITPTAGVQFF; d_gene: TRBD2; v_gene: TRBV19; abundance: few; j_gene: TRBJ2-1
CDR3nt: TGTGCCAGTAGTATGGTTACAGGGCTGGGCACTGAAGCTTTCTTT; CDR3aa: CASSMVTGLGTEAFF; d_gene: .; v_gene: TRBV19; abundance: once; j_gene: TRBJ1-1
CDR3nt: TGCAGCGTTGAAGGGACTAGCGGGGCCACGGGTTCGTTCAATGAGCAGTTCTTC; CDR3aa: CSVEGTSGATGSFNEQFF; d_gene: TRBD2; v_gene: TRBV29-1; abundance: .; j_gene: TRBJ2-1
CDR3nt: TGCGCCAGCCAAACCCAGGGGAACACTGAAGCTTTCTTT; CDR3aa: CASQTQGNTEAFF; d_gene: .; v_gene: TRBV5-1; abundance: .; j_gene: TRBJ1-1
CDR3nt: TGCAGCGTTGCAGGGGGCGCGAACACCGGGGAGCTGTTTTTT; CDR3aa: CSVAGGANTGELFF; d_gene: TRBD1; v_gene: TRBV29-1; abundance: .; j_gene: TRBJ2-2
CDR3nt: TGTGCCAGCAGCCCCCACCCGACAGGGAAGAGGAACACCGGGGAGCTGTTTTTT; CDR3aa: CASSPHPTGKRNTGELFF; d_gene: TRBD1; v_gene: TRBV9; abundance: .; j_gene: TRBJ2-2
CDR3nt: TGTGCCAGCAGCTTAGCCCACAGGGGTGAAGCTTTCTTT; CDR3aa: CASSLAHRGEAFF; d_gene: TRBD1; v_gene: TRBV7-6; abundance: .; j_gene: TRBJ1-1
CDR3nt: TGTGCCAGCAGCCTTGATTATTCGCAGGGTAGGACTGAAGCTTTCTTT; CDR3aa: CASSLDYSQGRTEAFF; d_gene: .; v_gene: TRBV5-5; abundance: few; j_gene: TRBJ1-1
CDR3nt: TGTGCCAGCTCAACAAGCTCCTATAATTCACCCCTCCACTTT; CDR3aa: CASSTSSYNSPLHF; d_gene: .; v_gene: TRBV18; abundance: .; j_gene: TRBJ1-6
CDR3nt: TGTGCCACCAGCAGAGACTTCGCGACAGGATCCTACGAGCAGTACTTC; CDR3aa: CATSRDFATGSYEQYF; d_gene: .; v_gene: TRBV15; abundance: .; j_gene: TRBJ2-7
CDR3nt: TGCGCCAGCAGCCCCTCCGGGGGGCAGCCAGGGAAGCCCCAGCATTTT; CDR3aa: CASSPSGGQPGKPQHF; d_gene: .; v_gene: TRBV5-1; abundance: .; j_gene: TRBJ1-5
CDR3nt: TGTGCCAGCAGCCTTCCGGGACAGGGGGGGCACGAGCAGTACTTC; CDR3aa: CASSLPGQGGHEQYF; d_gene: TRBD1; v_gene: TRBV5-4; abundance: .; j_gene: TRBJ2-7
CDR3nt: TGTGCCAGCAGCCCAGGGGTGTCCGGAAACACCATATATTTT; CDR3aa: CASSPGVSGNTIYF; d_gene: .; v_gene: TRBV7-8; abundance: .; j_gene: TRBJ1-3
CDR3nt: TGCAGCGTTGTAGGGCCAGGGGCGCGGGACTATGGCTACACCTTC; CDR3aa: CSVVGPGARDYGYTF; d_gene: .; v_gene: TRBV29-1; abundance: .; j_gene: TRBJ1-2
CDR3nt: TGTGCCAGCAGCCCGGCCGGACAGGGGGGTACAGATACGCAGTATTTT; CDR3aa: CASSPAGQGGTDTQYF; d_gene: TRBD1; v_gene: TRBV11-1; abundance: .; j_gene: TRBJ2-3
CDR3nt: TGTGCCAGCCGCGGCATTAACTATGGCTACACCTTC; CDR3aa: CASRGINYGYTF; d_gene: .; v_gene: TRBV6-5; abundance: .; j_gene: TRBJ1-2
CDR3nt: TGCGCCAGCAGCCCTGGGCCCCAAGAGACCCAGTACTTC; CDR3aa: CASSPGPQETQYF; d_gene: .; v_gene: TRBV5-1; abundance: .; j_gene: TRBJ2-5